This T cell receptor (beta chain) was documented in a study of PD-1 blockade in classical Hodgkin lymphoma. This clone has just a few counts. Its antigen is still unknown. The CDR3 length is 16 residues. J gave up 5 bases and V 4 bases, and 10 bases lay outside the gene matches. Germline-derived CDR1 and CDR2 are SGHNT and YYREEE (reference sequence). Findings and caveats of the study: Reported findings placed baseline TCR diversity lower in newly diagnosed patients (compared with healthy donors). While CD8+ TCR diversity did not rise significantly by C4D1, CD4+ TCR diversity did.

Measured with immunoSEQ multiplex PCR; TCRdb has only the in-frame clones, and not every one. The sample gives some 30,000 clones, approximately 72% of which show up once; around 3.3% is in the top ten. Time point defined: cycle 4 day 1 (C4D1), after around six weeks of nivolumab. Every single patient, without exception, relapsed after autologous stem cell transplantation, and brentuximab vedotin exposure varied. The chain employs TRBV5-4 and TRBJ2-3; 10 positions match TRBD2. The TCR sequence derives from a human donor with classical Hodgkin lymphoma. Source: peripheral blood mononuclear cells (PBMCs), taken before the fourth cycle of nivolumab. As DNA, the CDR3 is TGTGCCAGCAGCCCCGCGAGCGGGAGGGCCTTAGATACGCAGTATTTT. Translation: CASSPASGRALDTQYF.